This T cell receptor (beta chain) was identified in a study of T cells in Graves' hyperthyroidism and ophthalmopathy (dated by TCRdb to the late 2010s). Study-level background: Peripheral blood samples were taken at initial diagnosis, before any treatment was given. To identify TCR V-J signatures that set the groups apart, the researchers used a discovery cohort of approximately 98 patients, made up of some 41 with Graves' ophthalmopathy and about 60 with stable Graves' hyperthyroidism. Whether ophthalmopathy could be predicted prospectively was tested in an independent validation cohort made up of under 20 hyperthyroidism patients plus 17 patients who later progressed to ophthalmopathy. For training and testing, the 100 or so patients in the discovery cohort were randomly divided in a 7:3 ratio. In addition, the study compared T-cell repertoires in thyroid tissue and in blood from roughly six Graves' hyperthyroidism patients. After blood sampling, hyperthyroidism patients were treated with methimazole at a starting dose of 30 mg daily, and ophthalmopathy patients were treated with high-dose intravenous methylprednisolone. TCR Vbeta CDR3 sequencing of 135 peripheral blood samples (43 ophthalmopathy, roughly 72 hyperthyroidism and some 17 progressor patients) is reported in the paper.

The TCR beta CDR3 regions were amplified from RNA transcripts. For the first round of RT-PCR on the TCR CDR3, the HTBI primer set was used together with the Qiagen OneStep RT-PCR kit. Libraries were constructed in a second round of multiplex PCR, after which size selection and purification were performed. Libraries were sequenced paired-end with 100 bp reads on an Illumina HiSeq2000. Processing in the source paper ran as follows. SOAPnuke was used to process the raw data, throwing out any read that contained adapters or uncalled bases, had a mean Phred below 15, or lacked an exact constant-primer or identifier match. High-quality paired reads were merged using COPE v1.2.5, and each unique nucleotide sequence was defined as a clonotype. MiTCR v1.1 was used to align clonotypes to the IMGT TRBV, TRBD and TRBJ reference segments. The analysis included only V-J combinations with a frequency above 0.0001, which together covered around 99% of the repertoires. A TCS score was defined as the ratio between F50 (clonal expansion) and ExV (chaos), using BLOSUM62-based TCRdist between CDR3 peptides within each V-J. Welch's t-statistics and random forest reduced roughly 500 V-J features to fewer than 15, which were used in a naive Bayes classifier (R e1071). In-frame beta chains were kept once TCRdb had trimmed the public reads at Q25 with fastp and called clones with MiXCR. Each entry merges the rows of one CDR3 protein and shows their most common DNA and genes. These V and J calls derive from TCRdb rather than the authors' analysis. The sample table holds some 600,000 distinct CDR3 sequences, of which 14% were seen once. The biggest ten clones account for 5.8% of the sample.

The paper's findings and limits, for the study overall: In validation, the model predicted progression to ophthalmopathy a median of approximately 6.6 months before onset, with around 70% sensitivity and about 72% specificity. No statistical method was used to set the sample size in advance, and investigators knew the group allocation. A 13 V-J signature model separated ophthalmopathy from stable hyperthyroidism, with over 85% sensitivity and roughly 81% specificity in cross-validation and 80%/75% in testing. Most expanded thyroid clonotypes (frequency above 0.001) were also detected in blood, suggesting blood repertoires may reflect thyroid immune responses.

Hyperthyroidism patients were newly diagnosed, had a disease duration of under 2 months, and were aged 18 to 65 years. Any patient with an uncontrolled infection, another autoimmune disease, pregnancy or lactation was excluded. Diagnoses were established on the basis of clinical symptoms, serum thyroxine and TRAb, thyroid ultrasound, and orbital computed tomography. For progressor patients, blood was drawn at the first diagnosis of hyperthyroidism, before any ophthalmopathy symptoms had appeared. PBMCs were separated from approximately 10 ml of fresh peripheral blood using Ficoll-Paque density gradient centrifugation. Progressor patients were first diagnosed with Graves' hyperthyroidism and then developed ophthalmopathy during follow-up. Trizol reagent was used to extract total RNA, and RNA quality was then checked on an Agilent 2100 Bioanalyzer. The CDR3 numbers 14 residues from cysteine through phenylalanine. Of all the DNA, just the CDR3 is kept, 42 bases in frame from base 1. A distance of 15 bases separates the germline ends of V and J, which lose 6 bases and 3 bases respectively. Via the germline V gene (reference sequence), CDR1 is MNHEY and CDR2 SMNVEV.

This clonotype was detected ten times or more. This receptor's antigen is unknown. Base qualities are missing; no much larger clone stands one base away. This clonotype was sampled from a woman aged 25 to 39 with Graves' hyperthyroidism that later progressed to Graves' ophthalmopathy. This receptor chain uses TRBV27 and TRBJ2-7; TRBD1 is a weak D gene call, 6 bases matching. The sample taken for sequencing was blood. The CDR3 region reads CASRKRDTHYEQYF. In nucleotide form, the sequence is TGTGCCAGCAGAAAAAGGGACACGCACTACGAGCAGTACTTC.